A selection of T cell receptor beta chains follows, all from one sample in a study of regulatory T cells in long-lasting Graves disease. TCRdb passed the multiplex PCR reads through MiXCR, listing each CDR3 protein once. The sample contains 400,000 to 650,000 distinct CDR3 sequences, 15% to 20% of which appear only once. Separately, the same data were catalogued under a study of T cells in Graves' hyperthyroidism and ophthalmopathy.

The source material was peripheral blood mononuclear cells (PBMCs), sampled at new diagnosis, from a patient treated with antithyroid drugs. Receptor source: a woman aged 35-65 years with Graves disease. Both conserved end residues are part of each CDR3. A D gene is named only where the DNA matches it firmly. The size field is filled for only some rows; it gives once, few, many or a size class.

length	size	D	V	J	CDR3	DNA
17	many	TRBD2	TRBV3-1	TRBJ2-3	CASSQVAGGRGTDTQYF	TGTGCCAGCAGCCAAGTAGCGGGGGGGCGAGGCACAGATACGCAGTATTTT
15	NA	NA	TRBV7-9	TRBJ1-2	CASSSRVQPRHGYTF	TGTGCCAGCAGCTCCCGGGTCCAGCCAAGGCATGGCTACACCTTC
14	few	TRBD2	TRBV29-1	TRBJ2-1	CSTPTSDWSNEQFF	TGCAGCACACCTACTAGCGATTGGTCTAATGAGCAGTTCTTC
15	NA	NA	TRBV6-1	TRBJ1-4	CASSEEGGAWEKLFF	TGTGCCAGCAGTGAAGAGGGGGGGGCATGGGAAAAACTGTTTTTT
15	NA	NA	TRBV2	TRBJ2-2	CVSSENTVNTGELFF	TGTGTCAGCAGTGAGAACACAGTTAACACCGGGGAGCTGTTTTTT
15	NA	NA	TRBV19	TRBJ1-2	CASTLPGVDNYGYTF	TGTGCCAGTACCCTACCGGGAGTAGATAACTATGGCTACACCTTC
13	many	NA	TRBV7-2	TRBJ1-1	CASSLAGSSEAFF	TGTGCCAGCAGCTTAGCGGGATCCAGTGAAGCTTTCTTT
14	NA	TRBD2	TRBV3-1	TRBJ2-7	CASSLSGGAGEQYF	TGTGCCAGCAGCCTTAGCGGGGGGGCCGGCGAGCAGTACTTC
15	many	NA	TRBV18	TRBJ2-7	CASSPSGVTSYEQYF	TGTGCCAGCTCACCCTCAGGGGTTACCTCCTACGAGCAGTACTTC
11	NA	NA	TRBV6-2/TRBV6-3	TRBJ2-7	CASSYLSEQYF	TGTGCCAGCAGTTACCTTAGCGAGCAGTACTTC
13	few	NA	TRBV19	TRBJ1-2	CASTPEGGNGYTF	TGTGCCAGTACCCCGGAGGGGGGGAATGGCTACACCTTC
13	many	NA	TRBV12-3/TRBV12-4	TRBJ1-2	CASSPGGGSGYTF	TGTGCCAGCAGTCCCGGGGGGGGCTCTGGCTACACCTTC
15	few	TRBD2	TRBV5-1	TRBJ2-3	CASSYERGGTDTQYF	TGCGCCAGCAGCTATGAGCGGGGGGGCACAGATACGCAGTATTTT
12	few	NA	TRBV28	TRBJ2-2	CAAQGNTGELFF	TGTGCCGCCCAGGGGAACACCGGGGAGCTGTTTTTT
13	few	NA	TRBV27	TRBJ2-5	CASSFGLEETQYF	TGTGCCAGCAGTTTTGGACTCGAAGAGACCCAGTACTTC
15	many	NA	TRBV3-1	TRBJ1-5	CASSQGDSRTQPQHF	TGTGCCAGCAGCCAAGGGGATAGTCGTACTCAGCCCCAGCATTTT
16	many	NA	TRBV12-3/TRBV12-4	TRBJ2-5	CASSPQQGPHQETQYF	TGTGCCAGCAGTCCACAACAGGGTCCCCACCAAGAGACCCAGTACTTC
13	few	NA	TRBV10-3	TRBJ2-5	CAISESGRETQYF	TGTGCCATCAGTGAGTCAGGAAGAGAGACCCAGTACTTC
12	NA	NA	TRBV28	TRBJ1-2	CASSFSGYGYTF	TGTGCCAGCAGTTTTTCGGGGTATGGCTACACCTTC
15	many	NA	TRBV7-9	TRBJ2-3	CASSFLGEVPDTQYF	TGTGCCAGCAGCTTCCTAGGGGAGGTTCCGGATACGCAGTATTTT
13	many	NA	TRBV28	TRBJ1-2	CASSRPGTYGYTF	TGCGCCAGCAGCCGGCCGGGTACCTATGGCTACACCTTC
12	NA	TRBD1	TRBV3-1	TRBJ1-2	CASSHDREGYTF	TGTGCCAGCAGCCATGACAGGGAGGGCTACACCTTC
16	many	NA	TRBV6-1	TRBJ1-5	CAASRGEPYSNQPQHF	TGTGCCGCCAGCAGAGGAGAGCCATATAGCAATCAGCCCCAGCATTTT
13	few	NA	TRBV2	TRBJ1-2	CASTTSLFKGYTF	TGTGCCAGCACCACGTCCTTGTTCAAGGGCTACACCTTC
14	many	NA	TRBV12-3/TRBV12-4	TRBJ1-2	CASSLLGAGYGYTF	TGTGCCAGCAGTTTATTGGGGGCGGGATATGGCTACACCTTC
18	few	TRBD2	TRBV11-2	TRBJ2-2	CASSLEGSGGLYTGELFF	TGTGCCAGCAGCTTAGAAGGTAGCGGGGGACTATACACCGGGGAGCTGTTTTTT
14	NA	NA	TRBV7-9	TRBJ2-5	CASSLGDIIETQYF	TGTGCCAGCAGCTTAGGCGACATCATTGAGACCCAGTACTTC
15	few	TRBD2	TRBV12-3/TRBV12-4	TRBJ2-1	CASSGTSGGNNEQFF	TGTGCCAGCAGTGGAACTAGCGGGGGGAATAATGAGCAGTTCTTC
13	NA	NA	TRBV28	TRBJ1-5	CASETTGNQPQHF	TGTGCCAGCGAGACTACAGGGAATCAGCCCCAGCATTTT
13	many	TRBD1	TRBV6-1	TRBJ2-7	CASRTGGNYEQYF	TGTGCCAGCAGAACAGGGGGAAACTACGAGCAGTACTTC